This note documents a single TCR beta chain sequence. Its specificity is not known. The data belong to a study of cytomegalovirus exposure and HLA in healthy donors. General study points: CMV antigen specificity of three CMV-associated chains was confirmed in vitro. Some highly shared sequence variants likely arose as a pipeline artifact. Earlier findings revealed that most TCR beta V segments proved productive either about 87% or about 30% of the time.

V lost 3 bases and J lost 7, with 19 bases in between. Germline lookup yields CDR1 KGHSH and CDR2 LQKENI. This CDR3 has 15 residues. The PCR was carried out with 60 Vbeta primers and 13 Jbeta primers. Libraries were prepared by immunoSEQ multiplex PCR; TCRdb keeps only in-frame clonotypes and omits some of them. The sample consists of about 160,000 clones, more than 75% of them appearing once. Sequenced input: PBMCs. The receptor's source is a girl aged 5 to 17 in good health and CMV-seropositive. The rearrangement joins TRBV18 to TRBJ2-7; no reliable D call. CDR3 sequence (DNA): TGTGCCAGCTCACCCCTGGCAGGCGTCCTACGAGAGCAGTACTTC. Translation gives CASSPLAGVLREQYF. The variable domain in full, with the rest retrieved from reference TRBV18 and TRBJ2-7, is NAGVMQNPRHLVRRRGQEARLRCSPMKGHSHVYWYRQLPEEGLKFMVYLQKENIIDESGMPKERFSAEFPKEGPSILRIQQVVRGDSAAYFCASSPLAGVLREQYFGPGTRLTVT.